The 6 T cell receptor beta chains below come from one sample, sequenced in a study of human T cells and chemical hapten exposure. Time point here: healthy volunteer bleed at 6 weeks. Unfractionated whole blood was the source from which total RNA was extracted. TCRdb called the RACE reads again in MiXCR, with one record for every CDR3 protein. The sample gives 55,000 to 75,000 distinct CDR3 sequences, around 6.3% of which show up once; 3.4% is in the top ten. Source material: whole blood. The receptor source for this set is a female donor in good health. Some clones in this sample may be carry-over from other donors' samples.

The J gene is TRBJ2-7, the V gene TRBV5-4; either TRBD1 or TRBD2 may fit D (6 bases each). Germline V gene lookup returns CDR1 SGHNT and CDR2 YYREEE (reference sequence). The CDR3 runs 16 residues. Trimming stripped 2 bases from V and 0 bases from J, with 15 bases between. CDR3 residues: CASSFKTGASSYEQYF. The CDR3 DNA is TGTGCCAGCAGCTTTAAGACGGGGGCGAGCTCCTACGAGCAGTACTTC.

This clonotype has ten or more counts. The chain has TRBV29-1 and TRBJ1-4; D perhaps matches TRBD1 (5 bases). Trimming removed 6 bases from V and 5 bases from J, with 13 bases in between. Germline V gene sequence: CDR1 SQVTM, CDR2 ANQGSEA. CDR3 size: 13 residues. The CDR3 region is CSVPGDGNEKLFF. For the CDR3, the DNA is TGCAGCGTCCCGGGGGACGGCAATGAAAAACTGTTTTTT. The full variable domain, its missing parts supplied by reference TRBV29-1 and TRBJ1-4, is SAVISQKPSRDICQRGTSLTIQCQVDSQVTMMFWYRQQPGQSLTLIATANQGSEATYESGFVIDKFPISRPNLTFSTLTVSNMSPEDSSIYLCSVPGDGNEKLFFGSGTQLSVL.

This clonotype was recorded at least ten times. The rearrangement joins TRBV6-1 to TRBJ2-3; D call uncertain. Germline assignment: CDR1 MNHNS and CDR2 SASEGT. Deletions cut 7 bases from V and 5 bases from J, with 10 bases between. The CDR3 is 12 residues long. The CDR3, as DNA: TGTGCCAGCAATTATCAGCTAGATACGCAGTATTTT. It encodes CASNYQLDTQYF.

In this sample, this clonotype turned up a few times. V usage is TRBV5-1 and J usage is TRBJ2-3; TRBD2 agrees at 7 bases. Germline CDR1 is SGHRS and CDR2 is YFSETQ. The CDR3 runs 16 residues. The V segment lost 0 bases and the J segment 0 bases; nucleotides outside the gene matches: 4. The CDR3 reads CASSLEGLHSTDTQYF. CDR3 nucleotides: TGCGCCAGCAGCTTGGAGGGACTACACAGCACAGATACGCAGTATTTT.

CDR3: CASSQGQAKTEAFF. The CDR3 bases are TGTGCCAGCAGCCAAGGACAGGCTAAAACTGAAGCTTTCTTT. The chain recombines TRBV16 with TRBJ1-1; 7 nucleotides align to TRBD1. The trim removed 2 bases at V and 5 bases at J, leaving 5 bases unmatched. This CDR3 is built from 14 residues. Per the germline V gene, CDR1 is KGHSY and CDR2 is FQNENV.

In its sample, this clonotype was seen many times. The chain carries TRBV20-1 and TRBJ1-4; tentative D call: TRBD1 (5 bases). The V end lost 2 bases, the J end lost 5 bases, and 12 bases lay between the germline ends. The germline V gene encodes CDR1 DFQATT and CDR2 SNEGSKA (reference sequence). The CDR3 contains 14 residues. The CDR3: CSARIGWGNEKLFF. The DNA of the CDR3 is TGCAGTGCTAGAATCGGGTGGGGGAATGAAAAACTGTTTTTT.